Listed below are T cell receptor beta chains from one sample, sequenced in a study of beta chain features in type 1 diabetes. Measured with immunoSEQ multiplex PCR; TCRdb has only the in-frame clones, and not every one. The sample has more than 550,000 clones; about an eighth are singletons. Specimen: naive CD4+ T cells from blood. These receptors originate from a man aged 18 to 29 with type 1 diabetes. Both conserved end residues are part of each CDR3. A D gene is named only where the DNA matches it firmly. Clone sizes are given selectively: once, few, many, or a class where the clone is expanded.

V	D	size	J	DNA	CDR3
TRBV29-1	TRBD2	few	TRBJ2-3	TGCAGCGTGGCGAGACCGGGACTAGACACAGATACGCAGTATTTT	CSVARPGLDTDTQYF
TRBV5-4	-	-	TRBJ2-5	TGTGCCAGCAGCTTGGCGGGGGGCAGTGAGACCCAGTACTTC	CASSLAGGSETQYF
TRBV29-1	TRBD1	few	TRBJ2-5	TGCAGCGTTGGGGGTCCAGGGGGCGCCGGAGAGACCCAGTACTTC	CSVGGPGGAGETQYF
TRBV27	-	few	TRBJ1-1	TGTGCCAGCAGTCGTCCCTACGGGGAAGCTTTCTTT	CASSRPYGEAFF
TRBV29-1	TRBD2	few	TRBJ2-3	TGCAGCCTCTCGCGGGGGGTCCTAGGTGATACGCAGTATTTT	CSLSRGVLGDTQYF
TRBV4-1	-	few	TRBJ2-1	TGCGCCAGCAGCCAGGCTTCTCAAGGTAGCTTGGCCTACAATGAGCAGTTCTTC	CASSQASQGSLAYNEQFF
TRBV4-3	-	-	TRBJ2-5	TGCGCCAGCAGCCAAGATCCCCATGAGACCCAGTACTTC	CASSQDPHETQYF
TRBV19	-	-	TRBJ2-1	TGTGCCAGTAGCGTCGGGGGGCCCTACAATGAGCAGTTCTTC	CASSVGGPYNEQFF
TRBV25-1	-	-	TRBJ2-5	TGTGCCAGCAGTGAATATGAGGGCAGACCTCAAGAGACCCAGTACTTC	CASSEYEGRPQETQYF
TRBV29-1	TRBD2	-	TRBJ2-3	TGCAGCGTTGGACTAGCGGGGAAAAGCACAGATACGCAGTATTTT	CSVGLAGKSTDTQYF
TRBV15	TRBD1	few	TRBJ2-1	TGTGCCACCAGCACCTTTCCCGGGACAGTAGCTCCAAATGAGCAGTTCTTC	CATSTFPGTVAPNEQFF
TRBV25-1	-	few	TRBJ2-5	TGTGCCAGCACAGACAGGGACTTTCAAGAGACCCAGTACTTC	CASTDRDFQETQYF
TRBV30	TRBD2	few	TRBJ2-7	TGTGCCTGGACGGAGGGCGGGAGTCAGCAGTACTTC	CAWTEGGSQQYF
TRBV30	TRBD1	-	TRBJ1-2	TGTGCCTGGAACTCAAGGACAGGGAACTATGGCTACACCTTC	CAWNSRTGNYGYTF
TRBV28	-	-	TRBJ1-3	TGTGCCAGCAGTCCCGACGGGGGCTCTGGAAACACCATATATTTT	CASSPDGGSGNTIYF
TRBV15	TRBD1	-	TRBJ2-2	TGTGCCACCAGCAGAGATTGGGGGACAGGGAACACCGGGGAGCTGTTTTTT	CATSRDWGTGNTGELFF
TRBV7-6	TRBD1	-	TRBJ1-5	TGTGCCAGCAGCTTAGTTGAGGGGCGGGCAGGGGGCACTCAGCCCCAGCATTTT	CASSLVEGRAGGTQPQHF
TRBV30	-	few	TRBJ2-7	TGTGCCTGGAATCTGCGGCACTACGAGCAGTACTTC	CAWNLRHYEQYF
TRBV6-1	-	-	TRBJ1-1	TGTGCCAGCAGGACAGATTGGGGCACTGAAGCTTTCTTT	CASRTDWGTEAFF
TRBV5-4	TRBD1	-	TRBJ2-1	TGTGCCAGCAGCACCGAGGGACAGGGGATTGAGCAGTTCTTC	CASSTEGQGIEQFF
TRBV10-3	-	-	TRBJ1-1	TGTGCCATCAGTGACGGTGGGCCAGCTGAAGCTTTCTTT	CAISDGGPAEAFF
TRBV4-3	-	-	TRBJ1-2	TGCGCCAGCAGCCAAGATGGACGACCTTATGGCTACACCTTC	CASSQDGRPYGYTF
TRBV7-3	-	few	TRBJ1-1	TGTGCCAGCAGCTTAACGGGCCAGAACACTGAAGCTTTCTTT	CASSLTGQNTEAFF
TRBV4-3	-	-	TRBJ2-7	TGCGCCAGCAGCCAAGATTTCGGTCAACCCTACGAGCAGTACTTC	CASSQDFGQPYEQYF
TRBV20-1	TRBD2	few	TRBJ2-7	TGCAGTGCTCGGACTAGAAACGAGCAGTACTTC	CSARTRNEQYF
TRBV18	-	-	TRBJ2-3	TGTGCCAGCTCACCCCTGGGCGGAACGCAGTATTTT	CASSPLGGTQYF
TRBV14	-	-	TRBJ1-1	TGTGCCAGCAGTTACGGGCCGAACACTGAAGCTTTCTTT	CASSYGPNTEAFF